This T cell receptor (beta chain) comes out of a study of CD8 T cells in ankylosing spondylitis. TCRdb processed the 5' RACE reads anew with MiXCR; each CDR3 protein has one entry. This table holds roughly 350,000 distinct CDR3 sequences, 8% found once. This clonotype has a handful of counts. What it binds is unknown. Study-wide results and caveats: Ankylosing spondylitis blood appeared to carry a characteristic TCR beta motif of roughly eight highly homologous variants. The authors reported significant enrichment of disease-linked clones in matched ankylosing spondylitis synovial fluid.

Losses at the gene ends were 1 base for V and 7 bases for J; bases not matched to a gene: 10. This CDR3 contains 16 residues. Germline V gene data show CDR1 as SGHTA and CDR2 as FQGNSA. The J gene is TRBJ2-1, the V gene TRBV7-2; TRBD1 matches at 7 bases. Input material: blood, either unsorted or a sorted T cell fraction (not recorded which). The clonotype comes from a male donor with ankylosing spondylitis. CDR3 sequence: CASSLGRQGFGNEQFF. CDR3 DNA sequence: TGTGCCAGCAGCTTAGGTCGACAGGGTTTTGGGAATGAGCAGTTCTTC.